These 16 T cell receptor beta chains originate from one sample sequenced in a study of blood T cells in healthy people across ages. A second PCR of 7 to 11 cycles used a sample-barcoded 5' primer and a J-beta primer mix. TCRdb re-called the 5' RACE reads through MiXCR, storing one row per CDR3 protein. The sample consists of around 1.7 million distinct CDR3 sequences, roughly 27% of them appearing once. Source material: blood. Receptor source: a woman aged 30 to 39 in good health.

This chain connects TRBV9 to TRBJ2-3, with TRBD1 matching over 8 bases. The length of the CDR3 is 16 residues. The germline V gene has CDR1 SGDLS and CDR2 YYNGEE. With 3 bases clipped from V and 3 bases from J, the junction kept 9 bases outside the gene matches. This CDR3 is CASSALTGAPTDTQYF. The CDR3 DNA is TGTGCCAGCAGCGCGTTGACAGGGGCCCCAACAGATACGCAGTATTTT.

V usage is TRBV6-5 and J usage is TRBJ2-1, with D uncertain. The V gene's germline CDR1 is MNHEY and CDR2 SVGAGI. This CDR3 has 15 amino acids. With 5 bases removed from V and 0 bases from J, the gap between germline ends came to 11 bases. CDR3 protein: CASSRPSSSYNEQFF. The CDR3 DNA sequence: TGTGCCAGCAGTCGCCCGTCGAGCTCCTACAATGAGCAGTTCTTC.

This chain uses TRBV20-1 with TRBJ2-1, with D perhaps TRBD2 (5 bases). V was pared by 2 bases and J by 3 bases, with 8 bases between. The CDR3 is 13 amino acids. Germline V lookup: CDR1 DFQATT, CDR2 SNEGSKA (reference sequence). CDR3 loop: CSARLEDYNEQFF. The CDR3 DNA reads as TGCAGTGCTAGATTGGAGGACTACAATGAGCAGTTCTTC.

This chain joins TRBV7-2 and TRBJ2-1; D gene ambiguous. This CDR3 has 12 amino acids. Germline V gene data show CDR1 as SGHTA and CDR2 as FQGNSA. Trimming took off 5 bases at V and 6 bases at J, with 8 bases between the two ends. CDR3: CASSRLSNEQFF. The CDR3 coding sequence is TGTGCCAGCAGCCGCCTCTCCAATGAGCAGTTCTTC.

As regards this clonotype: The germline gene is not matched at one end of the junction; a read error may be the cause. In DNA, the CDR3 is TGTGCCAGCAAGACAGGGGTGAGGAACCCTGAAGCTTTCTTT. Its translation is CASKTGVRNPEAFF. The chain couples TRBV28 to TRBJ1-1; 8 positions agree with TRBD1. CDR1 is MDHEN, CDR2 SYDVKM, per germline. The CDR3 is 14 amino acids.

The rearrangement uses TRBV20-1 and TRBJ1-2; 8 nucleotides match TRBD1. The CDR3 has 13 residues. J lost 3 bases, V lost 4 bases, and 4 bases had no gene match. Germline-derived CDR1 and CDR2 are DFQATT and SNEGSKA (reference sequence). The CDR3 loop is CSAIRGHDYGYTF. CDR3 coding DNA: TGCAGTGCTATCAGGGGGCATGACTATGGCTACACCTTC.

This chain connects TRBV5-5 to TRBJ2-1; the match to TRBD1 covers 8 bases. J was trimmed by 0 bases and V by 5 bases; bases with no gene match: 16. CDR1 and CDR2 (germline): SGHKS, YYEKEE (reference sequence). CDR3 length: 19 residues. The chain's CDR3 is CASRWSGGRGQRSYNEQFF. The CDR3, as DNA: TGTGCCAGCAGGTGGTCAGGGGGCAGGGGACAACGCTCCTACAATGAGCAGTTCTTC.

A word on this clonotype: Sequence at one end of the junction differs from germline and may be a read error. The V call is TRBV12-3 or TRBV12-4, the J call TRBJ2-1; D is perhaps TRBD2 (7 bases). This CDR3 region has 14 residues. CDR3 coding DNA: TGTGCCGGCAGTTTAGTGGGGGGCGGGGGTGAGCAGTTCTTC. Translation: CAGSLVGGGGEQFF.

V gene TRBV5-1 combines with J gene TRBJ2-3; 10 bases line up with TRBD1. The CDR3 consists of 17 residues. The V segment lost 3 bases and the J segment 2 bases; nucleotides outside the gene matches: 9. Germline values: CDR1 SGHRS, CDR2 YFSETQ. This chain's CDR3 is CASSSGTGVQTTDTQYF. In DNA, the CDR3 is TGCGCCAGCAGCTCCGGGACAGGGGTTCAGACCACAGATACGCAGTATTTT.

The rearrangement links TRBV7-3 to TRBJ2-1, with D possibly called TRBD1 or TRBD2 (5 bases each). The CDR3 has 15 amino acids. The germline V gene encodes CDR1 SGHTA and CDR2 FQGTGA. The V end lost 1 base, the J end lost 5 bases, and 12 bases lay between the germline ends. The CDR3 region is CASSLMGTANNEQFF. CDR3 in DNA: TGTGCCAGCAGCTTAATGGGGACGGCTAACAATGAGCAGTTCTTC. Full variable domain (missing parts from reference TRBV7-3 and TRBJ2-1): GAGVSQTPSNKVTEKGKYVELRCDPISGHTALYWYRQSLGQGPEFLIYFQGTGAADDSGLPNDRFFAVRPEGSVSTLKIQRTERGDSAVYLCASSLMGTANNEQFFGPGTRLTVL.

The rearrangement links TRBV4-1 to TRBJ2-5; D unclear. The CDR3 runs 16 residues. Germline V gene lookup returns CDR1 MGHRA and CDR2 YSYEKL. With 4 bases removed from V and 1 base from J, the gap between germline ends came to 16 bases. The CDR3 loop is CASSLLNANGQETQYF. CDR3 bases: TGCGCCAGCAGCCTCCTCAACGCGAACGGCCAAGAGACCCAGTACTTC.

This chain links TRBV28 with TRBJ1-1; D unresolved. Germline values: CDR1 MDHEN, CDR2 SYDVKM. Trimming removed 6 bases at V and 7 bases at J, with 9 bases between. The CDR3 is made up of 11 amino acids. CDR3 sequence reads: CASSVRFEAFF. CDR3 DNA: TGTGCCAGCAGCGTAAGGTTTGAAGCTTTCTTT.

A few counts support this clonotype. CDR3 bases: TGTGCCAGCAGCCAGTTTCTGGAGGGCACTGAAGCTTTCTTT. Translation gives CASSQFLEGTEAFF. The chain couples TRBV3-1 to TRBJ1-1; D is ambiguous. The CDR3 runs to 14 residues. With 3 bases removed from V and 4 bases from J, the gap between germline ends came to 12 bases. In germline, CDR1 is LGHDT, CDR2 YNNKEL (reference sequence). Full variable domain (remainder filled in from reference TRBV3-1 and TRBJ1-1): DTAVSQTPKYLVTQMGNDKSIKCEQNLGHDTMYWYKQDSKKFLKIMFSYNNKELIINETVPNRFSPKSPDKAHLNLHINSLELGDSAVYFCASSQFLEGTEAFFGQGTRLTVV.

This chain uses TRBV18 with TRBJ1-1, with D maybe TRBD1 (6 bases). CDR1 and CDR2 from the germline V gene are KGHSH and LQKENI. The CDR3 runs 15 residues. V lost 6 bases and J 10 bases, leaving 24 bases between the germline ends. CDR3 in DNA: TGTGCCAGCTCGATAGGCGTTGGGGGCTCAAAGGCAGCTTTCTTT. It yields the protein CASSIGVGGSKAAFF. The whole variable domain, filled in from reference TRBV18 and TRBJ1-1, reads NAGVMQNPRHLVRRRGQEARLRCSPMKGHSHVYWYRQLPEEGLKFMVYLQKENIIDESGMPKERFSAEFPKEGPSILRIQQVVRGDSAAYFCASSIGVGGSKAAFFGQGTRLTVV.

This clonotype was picked up a small number of times. The V gene is TRBV5-1, the J gene TRBJ2-7; D is perhaps TRBD2 (5 bases). Trimming stripped 2 bases from V and 7 bases from J, with 16 bases between. The CDR3 extends over 14 amino acids. Germline CDR1 SGHRS, CDR2 YFSETQ. The CDR3 sequence: CASSFIGRSGEQYF. Here the CDR3 DNA reads TGCGCCAGCAGCTTTATCGGTAGGTCGGGGGAGCAGTACTTC.

The chain recombines TRBV6-6 with TRBJ1-4, with TRBD1 matching 9 bases. The CDR3 runs 15 residues. V lost 5 bases to trimming and J lost 7 bases; unmatched junction nucleotides: 8. Germline CDR1 is MNHNY and CDR2 is SVGAGI (reference sequence). In DNA form, the CDR3 reads TGTGCCAGCAGTGATATGACAGGGGGATTTGAAAAACTGTTTTTT. Translating gives CASSDMTGGFEKLFF.